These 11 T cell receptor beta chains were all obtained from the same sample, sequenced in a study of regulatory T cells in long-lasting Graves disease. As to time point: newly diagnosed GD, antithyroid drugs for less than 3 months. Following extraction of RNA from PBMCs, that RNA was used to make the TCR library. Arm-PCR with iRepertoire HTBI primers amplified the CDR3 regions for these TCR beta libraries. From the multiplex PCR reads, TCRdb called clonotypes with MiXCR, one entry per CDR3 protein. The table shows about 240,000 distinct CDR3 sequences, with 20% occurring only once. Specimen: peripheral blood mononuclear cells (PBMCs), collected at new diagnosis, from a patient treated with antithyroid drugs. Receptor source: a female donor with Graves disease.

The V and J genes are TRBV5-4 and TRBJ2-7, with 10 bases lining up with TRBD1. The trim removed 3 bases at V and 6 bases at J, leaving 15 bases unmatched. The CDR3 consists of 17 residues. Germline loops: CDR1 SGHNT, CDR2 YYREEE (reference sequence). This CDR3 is CASSSPGVGTGAIEQYF. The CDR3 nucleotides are TGTGCCAGCAGCTCCCCGGGGGTTGGGACAGGGGCTATCGAGCAGTACTTC. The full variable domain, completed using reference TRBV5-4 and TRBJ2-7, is ETGVTQSPTHLIKTRGQQVTLRCSSQSGHNTVSWYQQALGQGPQFIFQYYREEENGRGNFPPRFSGLQFPNYSSELNVNALELDDSALYLCASSSPGVGTGAIEQYFGPGTRLTVT.

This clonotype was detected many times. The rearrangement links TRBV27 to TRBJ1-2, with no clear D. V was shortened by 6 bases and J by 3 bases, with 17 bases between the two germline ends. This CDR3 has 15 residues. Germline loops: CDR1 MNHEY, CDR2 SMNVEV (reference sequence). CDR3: CASSQSWGGDYGYTF. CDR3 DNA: TGTGCCAGCAGCCAAAGTTGGGGAGGTGACTATGGCTACACCTTC.

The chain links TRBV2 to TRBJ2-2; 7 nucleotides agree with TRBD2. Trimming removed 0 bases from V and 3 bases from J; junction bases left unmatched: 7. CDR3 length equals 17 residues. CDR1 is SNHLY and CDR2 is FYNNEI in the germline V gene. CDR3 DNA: TGTGCCAGCAGTGAAGCAGGACTAGGCTTGCACACCGGGGAGCTGTTTTTT. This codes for CASSEAGLGLHTGELFF.

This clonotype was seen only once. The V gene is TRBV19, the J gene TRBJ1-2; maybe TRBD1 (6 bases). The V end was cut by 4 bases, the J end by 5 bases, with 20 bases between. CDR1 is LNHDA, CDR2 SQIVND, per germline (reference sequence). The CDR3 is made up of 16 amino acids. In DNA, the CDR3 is TGTGCCAGTAGTACGACATCCGGGACATACTCGTATGGCTACACCTTC. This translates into CASSTTSGTYSYGYTF. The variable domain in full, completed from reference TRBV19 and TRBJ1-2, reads DGGITQSPKYLFRKEGQNVTLSCEQNLNHDAMYWYRQDPGQGLRLIYYSQIVNDFQKGDIAEGYSVSREKKESFPLTVTSAQKNPTAFYLCASSTTSGTYSYGYTFGSGTRLTVV.

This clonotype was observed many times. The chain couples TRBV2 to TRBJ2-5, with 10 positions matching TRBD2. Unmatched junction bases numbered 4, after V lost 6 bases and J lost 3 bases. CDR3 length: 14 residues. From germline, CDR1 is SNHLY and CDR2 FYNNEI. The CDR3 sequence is CASRPGLAEETQYF. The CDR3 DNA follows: TGTGCCAGCAGACCAGGACTAGCGGAAGAGACCCAGTACTTC.

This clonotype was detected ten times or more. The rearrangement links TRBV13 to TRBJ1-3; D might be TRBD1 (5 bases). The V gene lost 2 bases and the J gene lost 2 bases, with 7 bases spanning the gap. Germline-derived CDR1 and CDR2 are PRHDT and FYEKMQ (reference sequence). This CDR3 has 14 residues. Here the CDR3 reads CASSLLGAGNTIYF. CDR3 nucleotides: TGTGCCAGCAGCTTATTAGGGGCTGGAAACACCATATATTTT.

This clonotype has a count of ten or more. In DNA, the CDR3 is TGTGCCAGTTTACAGCGTCTAGGCACTGAAGCTTTCTTT. Translating gives CASLQRLGTEAFF. The V call is TRBV7-3, the J call TRBJ1-1, with D uncertain. The CDR3 is made up of 13 amino acids. CDR1 SGHTA and CDR2 FQGTGA come from the germline V gene. With 9 bases removed from V and 4 bases from J, the gap between germline ends came to 15 bases.

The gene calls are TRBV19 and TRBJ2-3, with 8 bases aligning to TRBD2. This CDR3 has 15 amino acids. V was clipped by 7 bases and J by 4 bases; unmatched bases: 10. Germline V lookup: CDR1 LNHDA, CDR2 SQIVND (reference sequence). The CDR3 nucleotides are TGTGCCAGTACCCCGAGGAGCGGGAGCCCAGATACGCAGTATTTT. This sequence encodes CASTPRSGSPDTQYF. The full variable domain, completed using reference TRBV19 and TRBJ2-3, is DGGITQSPKYLFRKEGQNVTLSCEQNLNHDAMYWYRQDPGQGLRLIYYSQIVNDFQKGDIAEGYSVSREKKESFPLTVTSAQKNPTAFYLCASTPRSGSPDTQYFGPGTRLTVL.

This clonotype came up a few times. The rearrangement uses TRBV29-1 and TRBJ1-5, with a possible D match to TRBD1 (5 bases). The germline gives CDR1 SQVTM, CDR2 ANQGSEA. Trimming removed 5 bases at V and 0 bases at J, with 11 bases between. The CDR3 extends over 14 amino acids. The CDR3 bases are TGCAGCGTTACAGGTGGTTATAGCAATCAGCCCCAGCATTTT. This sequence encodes CSVTGGYSNQPQHF.

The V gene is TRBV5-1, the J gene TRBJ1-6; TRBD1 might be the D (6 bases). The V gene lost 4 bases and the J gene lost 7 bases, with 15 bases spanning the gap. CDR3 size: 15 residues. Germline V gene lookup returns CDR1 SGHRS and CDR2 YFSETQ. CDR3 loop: CASSIRQAGNSPLHF. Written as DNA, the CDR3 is TGCGCCAGCAGCATCCGACAGGCTGGGAATTCACCCCTCCACTTT.

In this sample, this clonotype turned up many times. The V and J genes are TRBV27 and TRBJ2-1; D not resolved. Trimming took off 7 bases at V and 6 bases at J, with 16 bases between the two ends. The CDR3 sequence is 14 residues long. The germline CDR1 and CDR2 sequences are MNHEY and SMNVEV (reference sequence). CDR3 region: CASNPLGSSNEQFF. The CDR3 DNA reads TGTGCCAGCAACCCCCTAGGATCGTCCAATGAGCAGTTCTTC.